This T cell receptor beta chain was identified during a study of blood T cell repertoires in COVID-19. Study background: Sites in the United States, Italy and Spain provided acute and convalescent COVID-19 samples.

Symptom resolution, clearance, or two negative PCRs marked the recovered donors of Cohort 3. TCRdb's copy holds only in-frame clones and misses some; the assay was immunoSEQ multiplex PCR. The table shows approximately 440,000 clones, with around 90% occurring only once. The CDR3 is 18 residues long. CDR1 is SGDLS, CDR2 YYNGEE, per germline. V dropped 0 bases and J dropped 8; count of bases not matched to a gene: 14. The sequenced sample consisted of PBMCs or T cells enriched from blood (not recorded which). The chain employs TRBV9 and TRBJ2-1; 10 nucleotides agree with TRBD1. This TCR was sampled from a man aged 18 to 35 who had recovered from COVID-19. For the CDR3, the DNA is TGTGCCAGCAGCGTAGGACTAGGCAGGGACAGGGGTTTCGATGAGCAGTTCTTC. It is translated as CASSVGLGRDRGFDEQFF.